Below are 27 T cell receptor beta chains sequenced from a single sample in a study of beta chain features in type 1 diabetes. Study results and limitations: Within each of all four CD4+ subsets, Type 1 diabetes patients had TCRB CDR3s that were moderately but significantly shorter.

cDNA synthesis used the whole RNA isolate, giving expressed TCRB sequences. Here immunoSEQ multiplex PCR was the method, and the copy in TCRdb shows in-frame clones only, minus some. The table includes some 640,000 clones, 11% to 15% detected once. What these receptors recognize is not known. The specimen was naive CD4+ T cells from blood. The source is a man aged 18-30 years with type 1 diabetes.

The V call is TRBV9, the J call TRBJ2-1, with TRBD1 matching 9 bases. The CDR3 has 16 amino acids. Germline assignment: CDR1 SGDLS and CDR2 YYNGEE. With 1 base clipped from V and 4 bases from J, the junction kept 6 bases outside the gene matches. Here the CDR3 reads CASSVLSGQGYNEQFF. The CDR3 DNA follows: TGTGCCAGCAGCGTACTTTCGGGACAGGGTTACAATGAGCAGTTCTTC.

The chain recombines TRBV7-2 with TRBJ2-7, with 9 bases that match TRBD2. The CDR3 runs to 15 residues. After removal of 5 bases from V and 0 bases from J, the junction contained 5 bases not matched to a gene. Germline V lookup: CDR1 SGHTA, CDR2 FQGNSA. As DNA, the CDR3 is TGTGCCAGCAGCCTCCTAGCGGGATCCTCCTACGAGCAGTACTTC. Translation gives CASSLLAGSSYEQYF.

The chain carries TRBV29-1 and TRBJ1-4, with D unresolved. The ends were cut back, 5 bases at V and 7 bases at J, with 17 bases in the middle. The CDR3 has 14 residues. Germline V gives CDR1 SQVTM, CDR2 ANQGSEA. CDR3 loop: CSVSGRTPSEKLFF. In DNA, the CDR3 is TGCAGCGTTTCCGGACGAACCCCCTCTGAAAAACTGTTTTTT.

This chain uses TRBV5-4 with TRBJ2-7; a weak D match, TRBD1 (6 bases). V dropped 3 bases and J dropped 1 base, with 8 bases sitting between them. Germline CDR1 and CDR2: SGHNT and YYREEE (reference sequence). The CDR3 has 13 amino acids. DNA for the CDR3: TGTGCCAGCAGCTCTGGACAGTCCTACGAGCAGTACTTC. As protein: CASSSGQSYEQYF.

The sample holds a few counts of this clone. Written as DNA, the CDR3 is TGTGCCAGCAGCCAACCCGAAGGGGGAGATACGCAGTATTTT. This encodes CASSQPEGGDTQYF. This chain uses TRBV11-3 with TRBJ2-3; D may be TRBD1 (6 bases). This CDR3 is 14 amino acids long. Germline lookup yields CDR1 SGHNT and CDR2 YENEEA. Between the trimmed V and J ends, which lost 5 bases and 5 bases, there was a span of 14 bases.

This sequence joins TRBV11-2 and TRBJ2-7; unclear D gene. V was cut by 5 bases and J by 2 bases, with 13 bases left in between. CDR1 is SGHAT and CDR2 is FQNNGV in the germline V gene. CDR3 size: 14 residues. CDR3: CASSRRTATYEQYF. As DNA, the CDR3 is TGTGCCAGCAGCAGACGAACGGCTACCTACGAGCAGTACTTC. Filled out from reference TRBV11-2 and TRBJ2-7, the complete variable domain reads EAGVAQSPRYKIIEKRQSVAFWCNPISGHATLYWYQQILGQGPKLLIQFQNNGVVDDSQLPKDRFSAERLKGVDSTLKIQPAKLEDSAVYLCASSRRTATYEQYFGPGTRLTVT.

This clone was counted between two and nine times. The rearrangement uses TRBV11-2 and TRBJ2-3, with 7 positions matching TRBD1. Germline-derived CDR1 and CDR2 are SGHAT and FQNNGV. The V segment lost 5 bases and the J segment 4 bases; nucleotides outside the gene matches: 3. This CDR3 spans 13 amino acids. The CDR3 DNA is TGTGCCAGCAGCCCTCAGGGGGCAGATACGCAGTATTTT. This gives the protein CASSPQGADTQYF. Variable domain in full (rest from reference TRBV11-2 and TRBJ2-3): EAGVAQSPRYKIIEKRQSVAFWCNPISGHATLYWYQQILGQGPKLLIQFQNNGVVDDSQLPKDRFSAERLKGVDSTLKIQPAKLEDSAVYLCASSPQGADTQYFGPGTRLTVL.

This clone appeared a few times. The V gene is TRBV5-1, the J gene TRBJ2-1; no firm D call. Germline loops: CDR1 SGHRS, CDR2 YFSETQ. V was clipped by 3 bases and J by 8 bases, with 18 bases between them. The CDR3 length is 15 residues. The CDR3 DNA reads TGCGCCAGCAGCTCCGTTGGAAGGTCAAGCCATGAGCAGTTCTTC. This encodes CASSSVGRSSHEQFF.

In this sample, this clone turned up a few times. CDR3 loop: CASSPTGTGDHSGANVLTF. CDR3 sequence (DNA): TGTGCCAGCAGCCCAACGGGGACAGGGGACCACTCTGGGGCCAACGTCCTGACTTTC. The chain is built from TRBV9 and TRBJ2-6; TRBD1 matches at 10 bases. The CDR3 length is 19 residues. The V segment lost 4 bases and the J segment 0 bases; nucleotides outside the gene matches: 10. Germline V CDR1 and CDR2: SGDLS, YYNGEE.

This clone turned up a few times. The chain recombines TRBV6-6 with TRBJ2-3; 10 nucleotides align to TRBD2. Germline CDR1 and CDR2: MNHNY and SVGAGI (reference sequence). The junction had 3 bases not matched to a gene; V was cut back by 6 bases and J by 6 bases. The CDR3 loop spans 13 amino acids. The CDR3 loop reads CASSLAGGDTQYF. The CDR3, as DNA: TGTGCCAGCAGCTTAGCGGGAGGTGATACGCAGTATTTT.

This clone was counted a few times. The rearrangement links TRBV6-1 to TRBJ2-7; D is unclear. Trimming removed 6 bases at V and 0 bases at J, with 9 bases between. The CDR3 contains 13 residues. Per the germline V gene, CDR1 is MNHNS and CDR2 is SASEGT. Here the CDR3 reads CASSRHSSYEQYF. CDR3 nucleotide sequence: TGTGCCAGCAGCCGTCATAGCTCCTACGAGCAGTACTTC.

This clone was counted a few times. V is TRBV1 and J is TRBJ2-3. TRBV1 is a pseudogene. This CDR3 has 11 amino acids. The CDR3 DNA reads as TGCACCTTAAATTGTAGGGATACGCAGTATTTT. It specifies CTLNCRDTQYF.

This clone was seen a few times. The chain uses TRBV9 and TRBJ2-5, with TRBD2 identical over 8 bases. CDR1 is SGDLS, CDR2 YYNGEE, per germline. CDR3 length equals 17 residues. Germline trimming cut 1 base from V and 0 bases from J; bases unmatched to any gene: 8. The CDR3 sequence: CASSVSWGGGNQETQYF. The CDR3 bases are TGTGCCAGCAGCGTATCTTGGGGCGGGGGGAACCAAGAGACCCAGTACTTC. The whole variable domain, filled in from reference TRBV9 and TRBJ2-5, reads DSGVTQTPKHLITATGQRVTLRCSPRSGDLSVYWYQQSLDQGLQFLIQYYNGEERAKGNILERFSAQQFPDLHSELNLSSLELGDSALYFCASSVSWGGGNQETQYFGPGTRLLVL.

The V and J genes are TRBV30 and TRBJ2-1; perhaps TRBD2 as D (5 bases). Trimming took 3 bases from V and 0 from J, leaving 12 bases between them. Germline CDR1 reads GTSNPN; CDR2 reads SVGIG (reference sequence). The CDR3 sequence is 15 residues long. The CDR3 region has the DNA TGTGCCTGGAGCCCTCTAGGGAGCTCCTACAATGAGCAGTTCTTC. Its translation is CAWSPLGSSYNEQFF.

This clone came up a few times. The chain carries TRBV4-1 and TRBJ1-5, with a tentative D call TRBD1 (5 bases). The V end lost 4 bases, the J end lost 9 bases, and 22 bases lay between the germline ends. Per the germline V gene, CDR1 is MGHRA and CDR2 is YSYEKL. This CDR3 is built from 16 residues. The CDR3 loop is CASSPGTLTAKRPQHF. In DNA form, the CDR3 reads TGCGCCAGCAGCCCCGGGACCCTGACGGCCAAACGGCCCCAGCATTTT.

This clone occurred a few times. The chain has TRBV28 and TRBJ1-1; a weak D match, TRBD1 (6 bases). The length of the CDR3 is 12 residues. Trimming shortened V by 8 bases and J by 6 bases, and 13 bases separated the two germline ends. Germline V gives CDR1 MDHEN, CDR2 SYDVKM. CDR3 sequence reads: CASPGEGAEAFF. CDR3 in DNA: TGTGCCAGCCCGGGGGAGGGGGCTGAAGCTTTCTTT.

The chain employs TRBV9 and TRBJ1-1, with TRBD1 matching 11 bases. CDR1 and CDR2 from the germline V gene are SGDLS and YYNGEE. The CDR3 loop spans 14 amino acids. Trimming cost V 3 bases and J 3 bases; bases outside gene matches: 1. As DNA, the CDR3 is TGTGCCAGCAGCGGGGGACAGGGGGACACTGAAGCTTTCTTT. Its protein is CASSGGQGDTEAFF. The whole variable domain, filled in from reference TRBV9 and TRBJ1-1, reads DSGVTQTPKHLITATGQRVTLRCSPRSGDLSVYWYQQSLDQGLQFLIQYYNGEERAKGNILERFSAQQFPDLHSELNLSSLELGDSALYFCASSGGQGDTEAFFGQGTRLTVV.

The V call is TRBV18, the J call TRBJ1-2; TRBD1 might be the D (5 bases). V gave up 5 bases and J gave up 7 bases, with 14 bases separating them. The germline CDR1 and CDR2 sequences are KGHSH and LQKENI. CDR3 size: 13 residues. The CDR3 nucleotides are TGTGCCAGCTCATATCGGGGGGAAAGTGGCTACACCTTC. It codes for CASSYRGESGYTF. Based on the CDR3 plus reference TRBV18 and TRBJ1-2, the full variable domain is NAGVMQNPRHLVRRRGQEARLRCSPMKGHSHVYWYRQLPEEGLKFMVYLQKENIIDESGMPKERFSAEFPKEGPSILRIQQVVRGDSAAYFCASSYRGESGYTFGSGTRLTVV.

This chain links TRBV7-2 with TRBJ2-5; 8 nucleotides line up with TRBD2. V lost 5 bases, J lost 4 bases, and 6 bases stayed unmatched. Per the germline V gene, CDR1 is SGHTA and CDR2 is FQGNSA. The CDR3 contains 14 residues. This chain's CDR3 is CASSTETSAETQYF. Here the CDR3 DNA reads TGTGCCAGCAGCACCGAGACTAGCGCAGAGACCCAGTACTTC.

In its sample, this clone was seen a few times. The CDR3 region is CASSLGDRSYNSPLHF. The CDR3 region has the DNA TGTGCCAGCAGCTTGGGGGACAGGAGCTATAATTCACCCCTCCACTTT. This sequence joins TRBV7-6 and TRBJ1-6; 8 bases line up with TRBD1. The germline CDR1 and CDR2 sequences are SGHVS and FNYEAQ. There are 16 residues in the CDR3. V lost 3 bases and J lost 3; bases outside the gene matches: 4.

The chain joins TRBV30 to TRBJ2-1; TRBD2 is a possible D gene (6 bases). This CDR3 is 14 amino acids long. Germline CDR1 and CDR2: GTSNPN and SVGIG (reference sequence). V was clipped by 4 bases and J by 6 bases, with 16 bases between them. The CDR3 bases are TGTGCCTGGAAGCTGGGACTCGGGGCCAATGAGCAGTTCTTC. It is translated as CAWKLGLGANEQFF.

The CDR3 spells CATSRGRLLLGETQYF. CDR3 coding DNA: TGTGCCACCAGCAGAGGAAGACTACTTCTAGGGGAGACCCAGTACTTC. The rearrangement uses TRBV15 and TRBJ2-5; D is possibly TRBD2 (5 bases). Germline V gene sequence: CDR1 LNHNV, CDR2 YYDKDF (reference sequence). The CDR3 runs 16 residues. Trimming removed 1 base from V and 5 bases from J, with 17 bases in between.

This clone was seen a few times. V is TRBV6-5 and J is TRBJ1-1; D not resolved. Trimming pared 2 bases from V and 1 base from J, leaving 5 bases between. Germline V gene data show CDR1 as MNHEY and CDR2 as SVGAGI. The CDR3 runs 13 residues. In nucleotides, the CDR3 is TGTGCCAGCAGTTACGCAGGGAACACTGAAGCTTTCTTT. This translates into CASSYAGNTEAFF.

This clone was detected only a few times. The chain uses TRBV27 and TRBJ2-7; no definite D call. The CDR3 contains 16 residues. CDR1 is MNHEY, CDR2 SMNVEV, per germline (reference sequence). V dropped 3 bases and J dropped 0 bases, with 15 bases sitting between them. CDR3 protein: CASSFVGRLSSYEQYF. The CDR3 DNA reads as TGTGCCAGCAGTTTCGTCGGGCGCTTGAGCTCCTACGAGCAGTACTTC.

This sequence joins TRBV18 and TRBJ2-3; 8 bases agree with TRBD1. There are 16 residues in the CDR3. V shed 0 bases and J 2 bases; nucleotides not matched to a gene: 4. The germline gives CDR1 KGHSH, CDR2 LQKENI. CDR3 loop: CASSPPGTGITDTQYF. CDR3 bases: TGTGCCAGCTCACCACCGGGGACAGGAATCACAGATACGCAGTATTTT.

The V and J genes are TRBV4-3 and TRBJ2-2, with D tentatively TRBD1 (5 bases). V gave up 3 bases and J gave up 5 bases, with 10 bases separating them. Germline V CDR1 and CDR2: LGHNA, YSLEER. The CDR3 is 14 amino acids. The CDR3 loop is CASSQMDKTGELFF. Here the CDR3 DNA reads TGCGCCAGCAGCCAGATGGACAAGACCGGGGAGCTGTTTTTT.

This clone turned up a few times. This same CDR3 is encoded by further DNA sequences in the sample. The chain recombines TRBV9 with TRBJ1-1, with D hard to call. Germline V gene sequence: CDR1 SGDLS, CDR2 YYNGEE. V was trimmed by 0 bases and J by 4 bases, leaving 10 bases between them. The CDR3 has 14 residues. The CDR3 loop reads CASSVDRGGTEAFF. The CDR3 coding sequence is TGTGCCAGCAGCGTAGATAGAGGTGGCACTGAAGCTTTCTTT.